This section outlines one T cell receptor beta chain sequence together with its context. Its antigen is currently not known. Base qualities are not recorded, but no much larger clone differs from it by a single base. One collaborating source in Seattle enrolled patients during active infection and followed them longitudinally through the course of disease. Whole blood was collected in K2EDTA tubes by collaborating institutions according to the institutions' own protocols. For TCRbeta analysis, collaborators shipped samples in one of three forms: frozen whole blood, isolated PBMCs, or DNA extracted from either of those sample types. TCRbeta CDR3 regions were amplified from genomic DNA by means of the immunoSEQ Assay, a bias-controlled multiplex PCR. On the study's bioinformatics: Nucleated cell counts per sample were estimated from amplification of reference gene primers within the assay. Sequence reads were collapsed and filtered to measure the absolute abundance of every unique TCRbeta CDR3 rearrangement. For each sample, productive Simpson clonality was calculated by taking the square root of Simpson's diversity index across productive rearrangements. Held by TCRdb, this immuneACCESS table contains in-frame sequences only and omits some clones. Under half of the omission traces to an unresolved V gene where checked; the cause of the rest is unknown. V and J calls and clone size follow that table, whereas D and trimming were derived from the DNA. Counted in this sample were roughly 460,000 clones; 70% to 90% of them appeared once. 0.7% to 1% of the sample goes to the ten largest clones.

This sample is part of a study of blood T cell repertoires in COVID-19 (dated by TCRdb to the early 2020s). Looking at the study overall: Samples from collaborators originated in the United States, Italy and Spain and spanned both the acute and convalescent phases of COVID-19. The material from the prospective study consisted of cDNA or gDNA derived from T cells, B-cell-depleted T cells, or PBMCs. Samples were obtained from the ongoing ImmuneRACE study (first 160 participants) and from over 1,000 subjects provided by 6 global collaborators. Sample metadata almost always included a de-identified subject ID, COVID-19 status, age in years and sex. Subjects who had been exposed to COVID-19, were actively infected with it, or had recovered from it provided the deeply sampled blood TCRbeta repertoires that made up the dataset. Where available, HLA class I and class II types were obtained from metadata supplied by the sample provider rather than from assay-based typing. A freely available public database, intended as a resource for researchers studying the immune response to SARS-CoV-2, is where the repertoires were released.

The paper as a whole reports these results and caveats: Clinical and demographic metadata were provided uncurated, with the amount varying by source and participant.

V lost 3 bases and J lost 3 bases, and the count of bases not matched to a germline gene is 7. Based on the germline V gene, the CDR1 and CDR2 sequences are SGDLS and YYNGEE. The CDR3 has 15 amino acids, counting the end cysteine and phenylalanine. The retained sequence is limited to the CDR3, 45 bases, with the frame set at the first base. The V gene is TRBV9 and the J gene is TRBJ2-3, and 7 junction bases match TRBD2. Input material: peripheral blood. The clonotype was recovered from a man between 18 and 35 years old with COVID-19, enrolled during active disease. The DNA sequence reads TGTGCCAGCAGCGGAACGGGGGGTAGTACAGATACGCAGTATTTT. The resulting protein is CASSGTGGSTDTQYF. The reference TRBV9 and TRBJ2-3 proteins fill in what lies around the CDR3, so the full variable domain reads DSGVTQTPKHLITATGQRVTLRCSPRSGDLSVYWYQQSLDQGLQFLIQYYNGEERAKGNILERFSAQQFPDLHSELNLSSLELGDSALYFCASSGTGGSTDTQYFGPGTRLTVL.